This T cell receptor (beta chain) came from a study of cytomegalovirus exposure and HLA in healthy donors. Study overall: The 130 or so validation repertoires, a later analysis reported, used the same platform as the 666 first-cohort repertoires. Study-wide findings and caveats: For most TCR sequences rarity was the rule, although some public TCRs occurred in many donors. TCR clusters originating in the first cohort tended to co-occur in the roughly 120 validation repertoires, according to a later analysis. The authors enumerated over 150 TCR beta chains as linked to cytomegalovirus.

The ends were cut back, 5 bases at V and 0 bases at J, with 10 bases in the middle. This CDR3 region has 14 residues. Germline V gene lookup returns CDR1 MDHEN and CDR2 SYDVKM. Assay used: immunoSEQ multiplex PCR; TCRdb lists only in-frame clones, some missing. The sample includes more than 250,000 clones, around 90% of them seen just once. Comment on this clone: What it recognizes is unknown.

The chain employs TRBV28 and TRBJ1-1, with D perhaps matching TRBD1 (5 bases). Sequencing was performed on PBMCs. The clonotype was recovered from a woman aged 30 to 39 in good health and CMV-seronegative. The CDR3 protein is CASSQLRVNTEAFF. For the CDR3, the DNA is TGTGCCAGCAGTCAACTCAGGGTGAACACTGAAGCTTTCTTT.